One and the same sample provided the 23 T cell receptor beta chains below, sequenced in a study of blood T cell repertoires in COVID-19. Produced via immunoSEQ multiplex PCR; TCRdb's table is partial and in-frame only. Of fewer than 350,000 clones in the sample, approximately 89% are singletons; the top ten hold roughly 8%. Sequencing was carried out using peripheral blood. The receptors were gathered from a woman between 50 and 59 years old who had recovered from COVID-19.

The chain carries TRBV18 and TRBJ2-7; TRBD2 matches at 7 bases. This CDR3 spans 13 amino acids. Germline V gene lookup returns CDR1 KGHSH and CDR2 LQKENI. V shed 5 bases and J 4 bases; nucleotides not matched to a gene: 5. The CDR3 here is CASSTGLTYEQYF. CDR3 DNA: TGTGCCAGCTCAACGGGACTAACATACGAGCAGTACTTC.

The rearrangement uses TRBV6-5 and TRBJ1-1; TRBD1 matches 9 bases. CDR1 is MNHEY, CDR2 SVGAGI, per germline. Trimming removed 6 bases from V and 1 base from J; junction bases left unmatched: 6. This CDR3 region has 15 residues. The CDR3 DNA sequence: TGTGCCAGCAGGGCTGGGGGACAGGGGAACACTGAAGCTTTCTTT. This gives the protein CASRAGGQGNTEAFF.

This chain connects TRBV11-2 to TRBJ1-1; 7 nucleotides match TRBD1. Germline CDR1 and CDR2: SGHAT and FQNNGV. After removal of 5 bases from V and 0 bases from J, the junction contained 6 bases not matched to a gene. The CDR3 consists of 15 residues. The CDR3 sequence is CASSTRQGMNTEAFF. The CDR3 DNA follows: TGTGCCAGCAGCACCAGACAGGGAATGAACACTGAAGCTTTCTTT.

The sample holds one count of this clone. V usage is TRBV28 and J usage is TRBJ2-2; perhaps TRBD2 as D (6 bases). This CDR3 has 17 amino acids. V was shortened by 0 bases and J by 3 bases, with 14 bases between the two germline ends. Germline CDR1 and CDR2: MDHEN and SYDVKM. The DNA of the CDR3 is TGTGCCAGCAGTTTATGGTTTAGCGGAGGGGACACCGGGGAGCTGTTTTTT. Translation: CASSLWFSGGDTGELFF.

This clone has a handful of counts. This chain links TRBV9 with TRBJ2-3; a weak D match, TRBD1 (5 bases). The CDR3 sequence is 15 residues long. Trimming left V 3 bases short and J 2 bases short, with 13 bases between. CDR1 and CDR2 from the germline V gene are SGDLS and YYNGEE. Written as DNA, the CDR3 is TGTGCCAGCAGCGGGACCGGACAAATCACAGATACGCAGTATTTT. This encodes CASSGTGQITDTQYF.

This chain uses TRBV28 with TRBJ2-1; 13 bases agree with TRBD2. Germline V lookup: CDR1 MDHEN, CDR2 SYDVKM. The CDR3 loop spans 18 amino acids. V dropped 6 bases and J dropped 6; count of bases not matched to a gene: 14. The CDR3 region has the DNA TGTGCCAGCAGCCCGGGGAGCCGGGGACTAGCGGGGAGCAATGAGCAGTTCTTC. This encodes CASSPGSRGLAGSNEQFF.

V usage is TRBV28 and J usage is TRBJ1-5, with 10 bases aligning to TRBD1. V was pared by 4 bases and J by 6 bases, with 6 bases of the junction left unmatched. The length of the CDR3 is 15 residues. Germline loops: CDR1 MDHEN, CDR2 SYDVKM. The CDR3 sequence is CASSSGTGEGQPQHF. The CDR3, as DNA: TGTGCCAGCAGTTCGGGGACAGGGGAAGGTCAGCCCCAGCATTTT. Variable domain in full (rest from reference TRBV28 and TRBJ1-5): DVKVTQSSRYLVKRTGEKVFLECVQDMDHENMFWYRQDPGLGLRLIYFSYDVKMKEKGDIPEGYSVSREKKERFSLILESASTNQTSMYLCASSSGTGEGQPQHFGDGTRLSIL.

The gene calls are TRBV10-3 and TRBJ1-2, with a possible D match to TRBD1 (5 bases). The CDR3 length is 14 residues. Germline V gene lookup returns CDR1 ENHRY and CDR2 SYGVKD. Trimming cost V 2 bases and J 7 bases, with 14 bases left between them. In DNA form, the CDR3 reads TGTGCCATCAGTGAGGAGGCTGGGAGGGGTGGCTACACCTTC. This gives the protein CAISEEAGRGGYTF.

This chain links TRBV10-3 with TRBJ1-1; 7 bases match TRBD1. The CDR3 has 13 residues. In germline, CDR1 is ENHRY, CDR2 SYGVKD. J gave up 4 bases and V 7 bases, and 6 bases lay outside the gene matches. The chain's CDR3 is CAITEDRFTEAFF. As DNA, the CDR3 is TGTGCCATCACCGAGGACAGGTTCACTGAAGCTTTCTTT.

The chain employs TRBV28 and TRBJ2-3; tentatively, D is TRBD2 (5 bases). Germline V lookup: CDR1 MDHEN, CDR2 SYDVKM. The CDR3 runs to 16 residues. Between the trimmed V and J ends, which lost 3 bases and 5 bases, there was a span of 18 bases. In DNA, the CDR3 is TGTGCCAGCAGTTTGTCCACCGTCACCCGGGGAGATACGCAGTATTTT. Translated: CASSLSTVTRGDTQYF.

The V gene is TRBV19, the J gene TRBJ2-1; possible D gene TRBD1, 5 bases. Trimming stripped 4 bases from V and 1 base from J, with 8 bases between. The CDR3 loop spans 14 amino acids. Germline V lookup: CDR1 LNHDA, CDR2 SQIVND (reference sequence). CDR3 protein: CASSTRQSYNEQFF. As DNA, the CDR3 is TGTGCCAGTAGTACTCGACAGTCCTACAATGAGCAGTTCTTC.

The V call is TRBV19, the J call TRBJ2-1, with 8 positions matching TRBD1. Germline loops: CDR1 LNHDA, CDR2 SQIVND (reference sequence). V shed 5 bases and J 2 bases; nucleotides not matched to a gene: 8. This CDR3 region has 16 residues. The CDR3 DNA is TGTGCCAGTAGTCTCCTGGGACAGGTCACCTACAATGAGCAGTTCTTC. This encodes CASSLLGQVTYNEQFF.

The gene calls are TRBV27 and TRBJ2-2, with 7 positions matching TRBD2. CDR3 size: 17 residues. The ends lost 2 bases at V and 5 bases at J; junction bases unmatched: 11. CDR1 and CDR2 from the germline V gene are MNHEY and SMNVEV (reference sequence). CDR3 in amino acids: CASSLHLEAGRTGELFF. DNA for the CDR3: TGTGCCAGCAGTTTACACTTGGAAGCGGGACGAACCGGGGAGCTGTTTTTT.

This clone was detected ten times or more. The J gene is TRBJ2-1, the V gene TRBV10-3; 12 positions agree with TRBD2. The CDR3 runs 16 residues. CDR1 is ENHRY, CDR2 SYGVKD, per germline. V lost 2 bases to trimming and J lost 8 bases; unmatched junction nucleotides: 7. The CDR3 DNA reads as TGTGCCATCAGTGAGCCTAGCGGGAGGGCTTATCATGAGCAGTTCTTC. Protein product: CAISEPSGRAYHEQFF.

The chain joins TRBV5-8 to TRBJ2-3, with D possibly TRBD2 on 5 matching bases. Trimming left V 3 bases short and J 4 bases short, with 12 bases between. Germline CDR1 is SGHTS and CDR2 is YDEGEE. The CDR3 spans 14 residues. The CDR3 DNA sequence: TGTGCCAGCAGCTCACTAGATTTTTCAGATACGCAGTATTTT. Residues: CASSSLDFSDTQYF.

This sequence joins TRBV7-9 and TRBJ1-2, with TRBD1 matching over 10 bases. Germline loops: CDR1 SEHNR, CDR2 FQNEAQ (reference sequence). V shed 5 bases, J shed 5 bases, and the junction held 14 bases outside the gene matches. The CDR3 sequence is 17 residues long. In DNA form, the CDR3 reads TGTGCCAGCAGCCGAAAATATGGGGACAGGGGAGAGTATGGCTACACCTTC. Amino acid sequence: CASSRKYGDRGEYGYTF.

J is TRBJ2-7 and V is TRBV14; 7 bases agree with TRBD1. Trimming took 10 bases from V and 4 from J; bases not matched to a gene: 10. CDR1 and CDR2 from the germline V gene are SGHDN and FVKESK. This CDR3 has 13 residues. The CDR3 sequence: CATSMTGSYEQYF. The CDR3 DNA reads as TGTGCCACCTCAATGACAGGGAGTTACGAGCAGTACTTC.

V is TRBV10-1 and J is TRBJ1-1; unclear D gene. Germline V gives CDR1 WNHNN, CDR2 SYGVQD (reference sequence). V lost 7 bases to trimming and J lost 0 bases, with 6 bases between them. The CDR3 extends over 12 amino acids. The CDR3 DNA reads TGCGCCAGCACCATCCTGAACACTGAAGCTTTCTTT. This translates into CASTILNTEAFF.

This clone was counted once. V usage is TRBV19 and J usage is TRBJ1-2; 7 bases agree with TRBD1. Germline V gene lookup returns CDR1 LNHDA and CDR2 SQIVND (reference sequence). The length of the CDR3 is 13 residues. The J segment lost 4 bases and the V segment lost 7 bases, leaving 6 bases of the junction unmatched. CDR3 sequence (DNA): TGTGCCAGTACCCAGGGGGTTAGCTATGGCTACACCTTC. Translation gives CASTQGVSYGYTF. Supplemented by reference TRBV19 and TRBJ1-2, the full variable domain reads DGGITQSPKYLFRKEGQNVTLSCEQNLNHDAMYWYRQDPGQGLRLIYYSQIVNDFQKGDIAEGYSVSREKKESFPLTVTSAQKNPTAFYLCASTQGVSYGYTFGSGTRLTVV.

A note on this clone: A read error may produce the germline difference seen at one junction end. The chain links TRBV7-2 to TRBJ2-5; TRBD2 matches 11 bases. CDR3 length: 15 residues. Germline assignment: CDR1 SGHTA and CDR2 FQGNSA. DNA for the CDR3: TGTGCCAGCAGATTAGCGGGAGGGCCCTTGGAGACCCAGTACTTC. Translating gives CASRLAGGPLETQYF.

This clone was seen repeatedly, ten times or more. The chain uses TRBV5-4 and TRBJ2-1, with 8 bases lining up with TRBD2. Germline CDR1 reads SGHNT; CDR2 reads YYREEE (reference sequence). The junction had 8 bases not matched to a gene; V was cut back by 3 bases and J by 0 bases. The CDR3 loop spans 17 amino acids. The CDR3 sequence is CASSYSGVLSSYNEQFF. The CDR3 DNA reads TGTGCCAGCAGCTATAGCGGGGTCCTTAGCTCCTACAATGAGCAGTTCTTC.

This clone occurred once. CDR3 sequence (DNA): TGTGCCTGGAGTAACAGGGAAACGCAGTATTTT. Encoded protein: CAWSNRETQYF. The V and J genes are TRBV30 and TRBJ2-3; D is perhaps TRBD1 (6 bases). The CDR3 contains 11 residues. Germline CDR1 is GTSNPN and CDR2 is SVGIG (reference sequence). Trimming pared 2 bases from V and 9 bases from J, leaving 9 bases between.

The chain recombines TRBV6-4 with TRBJ2-1, with a weak D call TRBD2 (6 bases). The germline CDR1 and CDR2 sequences are MRHNA and SNTAGT. This CDR3 is built from 15 residues. Trimming shortened V by 3 bases and J by 9 bases, and 18 bases separated the two germline ends. CDR3 DNA sequence: TGTGCCAGCAGTGAAGGCGGGGCGGGTTCCCCTGAGCAGTTCTTC. Its protein is CASSEGGAGSPEQFF.